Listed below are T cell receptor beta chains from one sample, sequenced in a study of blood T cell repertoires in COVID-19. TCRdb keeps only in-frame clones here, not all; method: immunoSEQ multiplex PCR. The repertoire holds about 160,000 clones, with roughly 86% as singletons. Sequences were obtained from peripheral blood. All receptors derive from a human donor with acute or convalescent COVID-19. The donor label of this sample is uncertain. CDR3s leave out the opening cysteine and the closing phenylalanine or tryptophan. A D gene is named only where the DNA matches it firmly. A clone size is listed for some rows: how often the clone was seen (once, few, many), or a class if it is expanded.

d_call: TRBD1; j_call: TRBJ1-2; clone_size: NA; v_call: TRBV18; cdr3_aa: ASSPGQGAHGYT
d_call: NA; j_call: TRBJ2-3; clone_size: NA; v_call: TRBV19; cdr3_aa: ASSQLRQRSADTQY
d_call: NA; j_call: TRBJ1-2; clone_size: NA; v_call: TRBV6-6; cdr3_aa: ASSLSTGNYGYT
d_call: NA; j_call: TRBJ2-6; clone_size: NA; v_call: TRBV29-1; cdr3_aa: SSSRGVTGANVLT
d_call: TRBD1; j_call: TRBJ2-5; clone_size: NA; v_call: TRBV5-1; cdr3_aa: ASSLEGTGVQETQY
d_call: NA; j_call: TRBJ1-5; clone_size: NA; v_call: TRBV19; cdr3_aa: ASSIDQGFGQPQH
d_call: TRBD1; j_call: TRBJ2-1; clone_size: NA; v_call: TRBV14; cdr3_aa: ASSQIGTGAYNEQF
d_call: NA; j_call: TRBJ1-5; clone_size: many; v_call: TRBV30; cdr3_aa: AWSEIVGVGQPQH
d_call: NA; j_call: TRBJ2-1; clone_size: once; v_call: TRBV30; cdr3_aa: AWSSGVEAYNEQF
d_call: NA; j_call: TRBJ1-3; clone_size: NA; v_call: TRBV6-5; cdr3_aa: ASSYSKRLGNTIY
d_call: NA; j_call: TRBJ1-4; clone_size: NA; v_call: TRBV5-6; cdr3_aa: ASSRGVIATNEKLF
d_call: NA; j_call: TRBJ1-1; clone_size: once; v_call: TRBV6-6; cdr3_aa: ATGTEAF
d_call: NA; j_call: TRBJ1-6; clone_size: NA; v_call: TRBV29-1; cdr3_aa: SPLPPPRSPLH
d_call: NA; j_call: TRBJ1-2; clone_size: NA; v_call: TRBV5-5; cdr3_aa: ASSYVPTGTNYGYT
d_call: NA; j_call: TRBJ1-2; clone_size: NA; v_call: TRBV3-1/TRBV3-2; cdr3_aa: ASNDGGANYGYT
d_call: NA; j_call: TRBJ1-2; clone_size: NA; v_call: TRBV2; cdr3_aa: ASSERDSGLGYT
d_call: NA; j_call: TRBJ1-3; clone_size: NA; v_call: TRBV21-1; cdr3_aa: ASSKAHEIPHTIY
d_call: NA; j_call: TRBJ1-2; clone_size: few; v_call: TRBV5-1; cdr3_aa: ASSLEQANYGYT
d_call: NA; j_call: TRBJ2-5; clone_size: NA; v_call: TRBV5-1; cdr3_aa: ASSLASGALGGETQY
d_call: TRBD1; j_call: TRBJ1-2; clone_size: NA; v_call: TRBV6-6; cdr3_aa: ASSPEILEGARVGYT
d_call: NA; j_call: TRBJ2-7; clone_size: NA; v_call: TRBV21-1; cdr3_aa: ASSELRGTSYEQY
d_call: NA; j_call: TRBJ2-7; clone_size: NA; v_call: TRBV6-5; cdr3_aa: ASSYPNSGVYEQY
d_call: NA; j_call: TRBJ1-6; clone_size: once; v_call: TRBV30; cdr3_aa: AWSVLSTGSSYNSPLH
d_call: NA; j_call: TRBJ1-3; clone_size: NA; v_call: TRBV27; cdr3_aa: ASSLIRRDSGNTIY